This T cell receptor beta chain was identified in a study of cytomegalovirus exposure and HLA in healthy donors. Broader study findings: One later analysis reportedly identified an Asian-associated ancestry cluster that showed fewer N-insertions than the roughly 600-donor mean.

CDR3 length: 14 residues. V was clipped by 4 bases and J by 5 bases; unmatched bases: 9. CDR1 is SGHRS, CDR2 YFSETQ, per germline. With respect to this clone: What it binds is not known.

Amplification used 60 Vbeta primers and 13 Jbeta primers. TCRdb's table, derived via immunoSEQ multiplex PCR, lists solely in-frame clones and lacks some. The listing records about 120,000 clones. The chain is built from TRBV5-1 and TRBJ2-7; 7 nucleotides agree with TRBD1. What was sequenced was PBMCs. This TCR was recovered from a man aged 18 to 29 in good health and CMV-seronegative. The CDR3 DNA reads as TGCGCCAGCAGCCCAAAGACAGGGAGAGACGAGCAGTACTTC. This codes for CASSPKTGRDEQYF.